Described below is a single T cell receptor (beta chain) sequence and its context. Its antigen is as yet unknown. It was healthy bone marrow donors who served as donors. The sample belongs to a study of cytomegalovirus exposure and HLA in healthy donors. The PCR employed 60 Vbeta primers together with 13 Jbeta primers. Sequencing was performed with immunoSEQ multiplex PCR; in TCRdb, only in-frame clones are kept and a portion is missing. The sample contains 150,000 to 180,000 clones, roughly 82% of which appear only once. Findings and limits, study-wide: Presence/absence analyses assumed roughly uniform sequencing depth across donors, which may not hold. Relative to the approximately 700-donor mean, N-insertions were reportedly fewer in an Asian-associated ancestry cluster in a later analysis.

The sequenced material came from PBMCs. The sequence was obtained from a woman in her 50s in good health and CMV-seropositive.

The CDR3 DNA follows: TGTGCCAGCAGCTCCCGGTTTGAGGGTTCACCCCTCCACTTT. It specifies CASSSRFEGSPLHF. The chain carries TRBV5-4 and TRBJ1-6, with D hard to call. The CDR3 has 14 amino acids. Trimming shortened V by 3 bases and J by 9 bases, and 13 bases separated the two germline ends. Germline lookup yields CDR1 SGHNT and CDR2 YYREEE (reference sequence).